One and the same sample provided the 27 T cell receptor beta chains below, sequenced in a study of T cell repertoires in cytomegalovirus infection. A single record per CDR3 protein comes from TCRdb applying MiXCR to the reads. The data show approximately 74,000 distinct CDR3 sequences, about 40% seen once. The antigens of these receptors remain unknown. The source was CD8+ T cells from cultured PBMCs, collected from culture after CMV antigen stimulation. The receptors originated from a human donor in good health (CMV status not recorded). Some clones in this sample may be carry-over from other donors' samples.

This clonotype has a handful of counts. V usage is TRBV7-9 and J usage is TRBJ2-5; TRBD1 aligns across 8 bases. V lost 2 bases, J lost 5 bases, and 13 bases stayed unmatched. The V gene's germline CDR1 is SEHNR and CDR2 FQNEAQ (reference sequence). This CDR3 has 17 amino acids. The CDR3 protein is CASSLSGQGVLSETQYF. In DNA, the CDR3 is TGTGCCAGCAGCTTATCTGGACAGGGAGTTTTATCGGAGACCCAGTACTTC.

The V gene is TRBV4-1, the J gene TRBJ1-1, with 7 bases lining up with TRBD1. The J segment lost 1 base and the V segment lost 0 bases, leaving 2 bases of the junction unmatched. The CDR3 contains 15 residues. Germline V gene sequence: CDR1 MGHRA, CDR2 YSYEKL. CDR3: CASSQETGQNTEAFF. CDR3 bases: TGCGCCAGCAGCCAAGAGACAGGGCAGAACACTGAAGCTTTCTTT.

The chain links TRBV12-5 to TRBJ2-2; 10 bases match TRBD1. The germline gives CDR1 LGHNT, CDR2 FRNRAP. After removal of 3 bases from V and 7 bases from J, the junction contained 5 bases not matched to a gene. This CDR3 has 15 residues. As DNA, the CDR3 is TGTGCTAGTGGTTTTGGGACAGGGGTAATCGGGGAGCTGTTTTTT. Protein product: CASGFGTGVIGELFF.

This clonotype was seen more than once but under ten times. The chain recombines TRBV4-2 with TRBJ1-1; no clear D. V was clipped by 1 base and J by 7 bases, with 10 bases between them. CDR1 is LGHNA, CDR2 YNFKEQ, per germline. CDR3 size: 13 residues. The CDR3 DNA is TGTGCCAGCAGCCAAGGCGAACAAGGTGAAGCTTTCTTT. This sequence encodes CASSQGEQGEAFF.

The chain carries TRBV6-2 or TRBV6-3 and TRBJ1-5, with 12 bases identical to TRBD1. CDR1 and CDR2 (germline): MNHEY, SVGEGT. The ends lost 4 bases at V and 9 bases at J; junction bases unmatched: 13. This CDR3 is built from 17 residues. DNA for the CDR3: TGTGCCAGCAGTTCCCCGGGACAGGGGGCTCGGCTGTCGCCCCAGCATTTT. It is translated as CASSSPGQGARLSPQHF.

The chain recombines TRBV11-1 with TRBJ1-1; D is unclear. CDR3 size: 14 residues. In germline, CDR1 is SGHAT, CDR2 FQDESV (reference sequence). Trimming left V 2 bases short and J 1 base short, with 8 bases between. CDR3 nucleotides: TGTGCCAGCAGCTTATGGGCCCCGAACACTGAAGCTTTCTTT. Translated, it gives CASSLWAPNTEAFF.

There are a few counts of this clonotype. The chain couples TRBV27 to TRBJ1-5; D is unclear. The V and J ends lost 1 base and 1 base respectively, with 8 bases between them. Germline V CDR1 and CDR2: MNHEY, SMNVEV (reference sequence). The CDR3 has 15 amino acids. CDR3 region: CASSLWADSNQPQHF. The CDR3 nucleotides are TGTGCCAGCAGTTTATGGGCGGACAGCAATCAGCCCCAGCATTTT.

This sequence joins TRBV5-5 and TRBJ2-1, with D maybe TRBD2 (7 bases). Trimming cost V 1 base and J 3 bases, with 17 bases left between them. CDR3 length: 17 amino acids. Per germline, CDR1 SGHKS and CDR2 YYEKEE (reference sequence). The CDR3 DNA sequence: TGTGCCAGCAGCTTGATTCCCCTAGGGGGGGGCTACAATGAGCAGTTCTTC. Encoded protein: CASSLIPLGGGYNEQFF.

This clonotype appeared a single time. The rearrangement uses TRBV4-1 and TRBJ2-7; D gene ambiguous. Germline CDR1 reads MGHRA; CDR2 reads YSYEKL. The CDR3 extends over 15 amino acids. Trimming removed 1 base from V and 0 bases from J, with 10 bases in between. The CDR3 here is CASSQGVESSYEQYF. For the CDR3, the DNA is TGCGCCAGCAGCCAAGGAGTTGAAAGCTCCTACGAGCAGTACTTC.

The V gene is TRBV7-9, the J gene TRBJ1-1; TRBD1 is a possible D gene (5 bases). V was cut by 5 bases and J by 4 bases, with 11 bases left in between. This CDR3 has 13 amino acids. The germline V gene has CDR1 SEHNR and CDR2 FQNEAQ (reference sequence). The CDR3 loop reads CASSLGRTTEAFF. CDR3 in DNA: TGTGCCAGCAGCCTGGGACGGACCACTGAAGCTTTCTTT.

The chain has TRBV12-3 or TRBV12-4 and TRBJ2-3; 8 positions match TRBD2. The CDR3 is 18 residues long. With V trimmed by 0 bases and J by 4 bases, 12 bases remained unmatched. The CDR3 here is CASSLAGDGGAGSDTQYF. The CDR3 DNA is TGTGCCAGCAGTTTAGCGGGAGACGGGGGGGCAGGTTCAGATACGCAGTATTTT.

CDR3 region: CASSSPGTGTGGQLFF. CDR3 DNA sequence: TGTGCCAGCAGCTCGCCAGGCACCGGGACAGGGGGCCAACTGTTTTTT. The chain is built from TRBV7-8 and TRBJ1-4, with 12 bases lining up with TRBD1. The V and J ends lost 4 bases and 12 bases, in that order; junction bases with no gene match: 12. This CDR3 has 16 residues. Germline V gene data show CDR1 as SGHVS and CDR2 as FQNEAQ.

This clonotype was counted between two and nine times. This sequence joins TRBV6-1 and TRBJ2-5; 7 nucleotides line up with TRBD2. The germline gives CDR1 MNHNS, CDR2 SASEGT. With V trimmed by 3 bases and J by 3 bases, 7 bases remained unmatched. The CDR3 is made up of 15 amino acids. CDR3 nucleotide sequence: TGTGCCAGCAGTGATCCCCATGGACTAGAAGAGACCCAGTACTTC. Translated, it gives CASSDPHGLEETQYF.

This chain joins TRBV7-8 and TRBJ2-7; TRBD1 aligns across 7 bases. Trimming cost V 5 bases and J 2 bases; bases outside gene matches: 9. Germline V CDR1 and CDR2: SGHVS, FQNEAQ. The CDR3 has 15 residues. CDR3 protein: CASSTPGTVTYEQYF. Here the CDR3 DNA reads TGTGCCAGCAGCACCCCCGGGACAGTTACCTACGAGCAGTACTTC.

This clonotype was detected only once. The gene calls are TRBV11-2 and TRBJ2-7; D not resolved. Per germline, CDR1 SGHAT and CDR2 FQNNGV. Trimming cost V 2 bases and J 2 bases, with 4 bases left between them. The CDR3 consists of 12 residues. The CDR3 reads CASSLLPYEQYF. DNA of the CDR3: TGTGCCAGCAGCTTATTACCCTACGAGCAGTACTTC.

V gene TRBV14 combines with J gene TRBJ2-7; no reliable D call. CDR1 and CDR2 from the germline V gene are SGHDN and FVKESK. This CDR3 spans 12 amino acids. V lost 5 bases to trimming and J lost 0 bases, with 5 bases between them. The CDR3 sequence is CASSSSSYEQYF. The CDR3 DNA follows: TGTGCCAGCAGCTCGAGCTCCTACGAGCAGTACTTC.

There are a few counts of this clonotype. The gene calls are TRBV7-2 and TRBJ1-1, with TRBD1 as a possible D gene (6 bases). V was cut by 5 bases and J by 5 bases, with 12 bases left in between. The CDR3 runs 13 residues. Germline V CDR1 and CDR2: SGHTA, FQGNSA. The CDR3 sequence: CASSLQGHTEAFF. The CDR3 DNA reads as TGTGCCAGCAGCCTCCAGGGGCATACTGAAGCTTTCTTT.

DNA of the CDR3: TGTGCCAGCAGGGAAACCGGGAAGCAAGATGAGCAGTTCTTC. It yields the protein CASRETGKQDEQFF. The chain carries TRBV3-1 and TRBJ2-1; tentatively, D is TRBD2 (5 bases). The V end was cut by 6 bases, the J end by 8 bases, with 17 bases between. The CDR3 length is 14 residues. Germline V gives CDR1 LGHDT, CDR2 YNNKEL (reference sequence).

The V call is TRBV20-1, the J call TRBJ2-3; D may correspond to TRBD1 or TRBD2 (5 bases each). The germline V and J ends were trimmed by 4 bases and 0 bases, with 17 bases remaining between them. Germline V gene sequence: CDR1 DFQATT, CDR2 SNEGSKA (reference sequence). The CDR3 contains 16 residues. Here the CDR3 DNA reads TGCAGTGCTATCACCGGGACGGGGTATAGCACAGATACGCAGTATTTT. Encoded protein: CSAITGTGYSTDTQYF.

This chain joins TRBV28 and TRBJ1-1; D is perhaps TRBD1 (5 bases). This CDR3 region has 16 residues. Trimming cost V 7 bases and J 3 bases, with 21 bases left between them. The germline V gene encodes CDR1 MDHEN and CDR2 SYDVKM. CDR3 bases: TGTGCCAGCATCGATACTTCTGTGGGGGTTTACACTGAAGCTTTCTTT. The encoded protein is CASIDTSVGVYTEAFF. Complete variable domain (other parts from reference TRBV28 and TRBJ1-1): DVKVTQSSRYLVKRTGEKVFLECVQDMDHENMFWYRQDPGLGLRLIYFSYDVKMKEKGDIPEGYSVSREKKERFSLILESASTNQTSMYLCASIDTSVGVYTEAFFGQGTRLTVV.

This clonotype was counted only a few times. This chain links TRBV7-9 with TRBJ2-6; 9 positions agree with TRBD1. The CDR3 has 18 amino acids. Germline values: CDR1 SEHNR, CDR2 FQNEAQ (reference sequence). V dropped 5 bases and J dropped 2; count of bases not matched to a gene: 10. CDR3 bases: TGTGCCAGCAGCCACCGGGACAGGGTTTTTGCTGGGGCCAACGTCCTGACTTTC. Protein product: CASSHRDRVFAGANVLTF.

The CDR3 spells CASTLPGNQPQHF. CDR3 in DNA: TGTGCCAGCACCCTGCCCGGGAATCAGCCCCAGCATTTT. The V gene is TRBV28, the J gene TRBJ1-5; D unresolved. The CDR3 covers 13 residues. Per the germline V gene, CDR1 is MDHEN and CDR2 is SYDVKM. Deletions cut 7 bases from V and 4 bases from J, with 11 bases between.

This clonotype showed up just a few times. The rearrangement uses TRBV10-3 and TRBJ2-3; D not certain. Trimming stripped 3 bases from V and 0 bases from J, with 10 bases between. Germline V lookup: CDR1 ENHRY, CDR2 SYGVKD. The CDR3 spans 15 residues. In DNA form, the CDR3 reads TGTGCCATCAGTGATCTGGATGGGAGCACAGATACGCAGTATTTT. Its translation: CAISDLDGSTDTQYF.

CDR3 DNA sequence: TGCAGCGTTGATCTGTTGGGATTTAAGGGACAGGCAATCAATCAGCCCCAGCATTTT. Translated: CSVDLLGFKGQAINQPQHF. This sequence joins TRBV29-1 and TRBJ1-5; 8 bases line up with TRBD1. Germline V gene data show CDR1 as SQVTM and CDR2 as ANQGSEA. The ends lost 3 bases at V and 3 bases at J; junction bases unmatched: 19. This CDR3 has 19 amino acids.

The genes are TRBV19 and TRBJ1-1; TRBD1 is a possible D gene (5 bases). The CDR3 spans 15 residues. CDR1 LNHDA and CDR2 SQIVND come from the germline V gene (reference sequence). V was shortened by 3 bases and J by 4 bases, with 15 bases between the two germline ends. CDR3 sequence reads: CASSIGAGFSTEAFF. CDR3 sequence (DNA): TGTGCCAGTAGTATTGGGGCAGGGTTTAGCACTGAAGCTTTCTTT.

The count of this clonotype is one. CDR3 sequence reads: CASSPASQDEQYF. The CDR3 DNA follows: TGTGCCAGCAGCCCCGCCAGCCAGGACGAGCAGTACTTC. The J gene is TRBJ2-7, the V gene TRBV5-4, with unresolved D. V lost 4 bases to trimming and J lost 5 bases, with 13 bases between them. The V gene's germline CDR1 is SGHNT and CDR2 YYREEE (reference sequence). The CDR3 spans 13 residues.

The chain has TRBV19 and TRBJ1-5, with unresolved D. The V and J ends lost 3 bases and 5 bases respectively, with 11 bases between them. Germline V gives CDR1 LNHDA, CDR2 SQIVND (reference sequence). The CDR3 is 14 residues long. CDR3 nucleotides: TGTGCCAGTAGTATCTGGGTTATCGATCAGCCCCAGCATTTT. It is translated as CASSIWVIDQPQHF.